This T cell receptor beta chain was recorded in a study of blood T cell repertoires in COVID-19. The overall study: T cells, B-cell-depleted T cells, or PBMCs supplied cDNA or gDNA.

Germline CDR1 reads MDHEN; CDR2 reads SYDVKM. The length of the CDR3 is 13 residues. V was trimmed by 7 bases and J by 3 bases, leaving 10 bases between them. In the source study's methods: Counts of nucleated cells, estimated from reference gene primer amplification, were obtained. Clones were read by immunoSEQ multiplex PCR, and TCRdb kept only the in-frame ones, dropping some. V and J calls plus clone size are reproduced from that table; the DNA served to infer D and trimming. The data show about 120,000 clones, over 60% seen once. The chain uses TRBV28 and TRBJ1-5; tentatively, D is TRBD1 (5 bases). The receptor's source is a human donor in a cohort sampled during active COVID-19. The material sequenced was peripheral blood. CDR3 nucleotides: TGTGCCAGCATAAGCAGGGACAATCAGCCCCAGCATTTT. Amino acids: CASISRDNQPQHF. Using reference TRBV28 and TRBJ1-5 for the parts outside the CDR3, the full variable domain is DVKVTQSSRYLVKRTGEKVFLECVQDMDHENMFWYRQDPGLGLRLIYFSYDVKMKEKGDIPEGYSVSREKKERFSLILESASTNQTSMYLCASISRDNQPQHFGDGTRLSIL.